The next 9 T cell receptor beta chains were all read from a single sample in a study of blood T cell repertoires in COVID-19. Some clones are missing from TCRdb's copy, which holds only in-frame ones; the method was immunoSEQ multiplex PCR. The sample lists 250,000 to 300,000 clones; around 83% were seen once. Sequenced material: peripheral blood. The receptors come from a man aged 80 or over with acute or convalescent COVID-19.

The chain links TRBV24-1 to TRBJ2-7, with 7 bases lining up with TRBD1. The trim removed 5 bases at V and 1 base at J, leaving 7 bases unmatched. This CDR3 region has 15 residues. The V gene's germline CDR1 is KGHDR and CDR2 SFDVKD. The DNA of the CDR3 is TGTGCCACCAGTGGACCGGGACAGCATTCCTACGAGCAGTACTTC. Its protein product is CATSGPGQHSYEQYF.

CDR3 DNA sequence: TGTGCCAGCAGCTTAAGTTCCGGGACAGGGGGAACTAGCAACTATGGCTACACCTTC. This codes for CASSLSSGTGGTSNYGYTF. The chain couples TRBV7-9 to TRBJ1-2, with TRBD1 matching 11 bases. The CDR3 covers 19 residues. The V and J ends lost 2 bases and 2 bases, in that order; junction bases with no gene match: 13. CDR1 is SEHNR and CDR2 is FQNEAQ in the germline V gene (reference sequence).

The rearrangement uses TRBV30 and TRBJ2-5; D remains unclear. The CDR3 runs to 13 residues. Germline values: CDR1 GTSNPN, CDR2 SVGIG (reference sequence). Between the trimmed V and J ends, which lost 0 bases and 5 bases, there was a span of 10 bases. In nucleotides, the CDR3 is TGTGCCTGGAGTGTACAACCACAGGAGACCCAGTACTTC. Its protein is CAWSVQPQETQYF.

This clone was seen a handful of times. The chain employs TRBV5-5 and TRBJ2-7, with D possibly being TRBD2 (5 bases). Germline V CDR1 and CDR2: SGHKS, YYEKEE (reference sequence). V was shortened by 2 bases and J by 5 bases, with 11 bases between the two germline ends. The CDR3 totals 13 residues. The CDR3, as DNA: TGTGCCAGCAGCTTTGGCGGGTCGAACGAGCAGTACTTC. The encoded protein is CASSFGGSNEQYF.

For the CDR3, the DNA is TGCGCCAGCAGCGAAAGGTTGCCTAGCGGGGGATCCACTAGCACAGATACGCAGTATTTT. Translation: CASSERLPSGGSTSTDTQYF. V usage is TRBV4-1 and J usage is TRBJ2-3; 10 bases agree with TRBD2. Germline V CDR1 and CDR2: MGHRA, YSYEKL. Trimming at V came to 5 bases and at J to 0 bases, leaving 17 bases not matched to a gene. This CDR3 is 20 amino acids long.

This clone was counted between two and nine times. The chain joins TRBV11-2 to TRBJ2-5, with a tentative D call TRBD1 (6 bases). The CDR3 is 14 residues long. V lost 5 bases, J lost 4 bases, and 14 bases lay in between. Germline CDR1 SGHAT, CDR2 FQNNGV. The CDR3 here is CASSRQAIGETQYF. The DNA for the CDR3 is TGTGCCAGCAGCCGACAGGCAATCGGAGAGACCCAGTACTTC.

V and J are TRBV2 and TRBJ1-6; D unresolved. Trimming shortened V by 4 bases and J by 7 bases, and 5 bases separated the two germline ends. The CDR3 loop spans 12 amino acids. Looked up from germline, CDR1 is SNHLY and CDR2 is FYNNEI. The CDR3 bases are TGTGCCAGCAGTGCGGGGAATTCACCCCTCCACTTT. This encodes CASSAGNSPLHF.

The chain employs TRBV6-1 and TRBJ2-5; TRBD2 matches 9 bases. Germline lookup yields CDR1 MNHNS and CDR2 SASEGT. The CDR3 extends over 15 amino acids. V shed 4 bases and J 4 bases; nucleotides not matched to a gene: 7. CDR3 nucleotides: TGTGCCAGCAGTGTAGCGGGAGCGGATGGAGAGACCCAGTACTTC. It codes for CASSVAGADGETQYF.

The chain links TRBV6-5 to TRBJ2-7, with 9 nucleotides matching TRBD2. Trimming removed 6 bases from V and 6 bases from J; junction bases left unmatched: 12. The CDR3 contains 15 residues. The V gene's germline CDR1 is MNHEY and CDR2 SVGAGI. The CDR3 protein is CASRGTRGGASEQYF. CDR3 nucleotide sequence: TGTGCCAGCAGGGGAACTCGCGGGGGGGCCTCCGAGCAGTACTTC.